This passage covers 12 T cell receptor beta chains from one sample sequenced in a study of T cells in Graves' hyperthyroidism and ophthalmopathy. The investigators amplified TCR beta CDR3 regions from RNA transcripts. The HTBI primer set was used in a first-round RT-PCR of the TCR CDR3. TCRdb re-called the multiplex PCR reads through MiXCR, storing one row per CDR3 protein. The repertoire holds 350,000 or so distinct CDR3 sequences, with approximately 18% as singletons. What was sequenced was blood. All receptors derive from a woman in her 30s with Graves' hyperthyroidism that later progressed to Graves' ophthalmopathy.

This chain connects TRBV19 to TRBJ2-7; maybe TRBD1 (5 bases). CDR1 LNHDA and CDR2 SQIVND come from the germline V gene (reference sequence). V was pared by 8 bases and J by 0 bases, with 14 bases between. The CDR3 runs to 14 residues. Here the CDR3 DNA reads TGTGCCAGTGCCGCGGCAGGGAACTCCTACGAGCAGTACTTC. Amino acids: CASAAAGNSYEQYF. The entire variable domain, with the rest obtained from reference TRBV19 and TRBJ2-7, is as follows: DGGITQSPKYLFRKEGQNVTLSCEQNLNHDAMYWYRQDPGQGLRLIYYSQIVNDFQKGDIAEGYSVSREKKESFPLTVTSAQKNPTAFYLCASAAAGNSYEQYFGPGTRLTVT.

This clonotype was observed many times. CDR3 region: CASSDSGQWTTNQYEQYF. CDR3 DNA sequence: TGTGCCAGCAGCGATTCGGGCCAGTGGACAACGAACCAGTACGAGCAGTACTTC. The V gene is TRBV11-2, the J gene TRBJ2-7; a weak D match, TRBD1 (5 bases). The V gene lost 5 bases and the J gene lost 4 bases, with 27 bases spanning the gap. The CDR3 runs to 18 residues. The germline gives CDR1 SGHAT, CDR2 FQNNGV.

A word on this clonotype: Given a much more abundant clone one base away, this may be a read error. V and J are TRBV6-1 and TRBJ1-1; D unclear. The CDR3 is made up of 13 amino acids. The germline V gene has CDR1 MNHNS and CDR2 SASEGT. CDR3 in amino acids: CVSSDGIGTEAFF. In nucleotides, the CDR3 is TGTGTCAGCAGTGATGGGATTGGCACTGAAGCTTTCTTT.

A few counts support this clonotype. J is TRBJ2-7 and V is TRBV4-1, with D uncertain. The CDR3 is made up of 14 amino acids. Germline V lookup: CDR1 MGHRA, CDR2 YSYEKL. V lost 1 base and J lost 5, with 12 bases in between. CDR3: CASSQGKGFDEQYF. In DNA, the CDR3 is TGCGCCAGCAGCCAAGGTAAAGGGTTCGACGAGCAGTACTTC.

The chain couples TRBV12-3 or TRBV12-4 to TRBJ1-1; tentatively, D is TRBD1 (6 bases). This CDR3 region has 12 residues. Between the trimmed V and J ends, which lost 5 bases and 7 bases, there was a span of 11 bases. The CDR3 DNA reads TGTGCCAGCAGTCAACAGGGTTTTGAAGCTTTCTTT. Translating gives CASSQQGFEAFF.

The chain has TRBV6-1 and TRBJ2-1; 7 positions match TRBD2. The CDR3 is 15 amino acids. Germline values: CDR1 MNHNS, CDR2 SASEGT. Trimming took 3 bases from V and 6 from J; bases not matched to a gene: 8. The CDR3 DNA reads as TGTGCCAGCAGTGATGAGGTAGCGGGCTTCAATGAGCAGTTCTTC. This gives the protein CASSDEVAGFNEQFF.

CDR3: CASSTPLAGVGKFF. The CDR3 nucleotides read TGTGCCAGCAGCACACCTTTAGCGGGAGTTGGCAAATTCTTC. The chain employs TRBV13 and TRBJ2-1; TRBD2 aligns across 9 bases. With 5 bases clipped from V and 16 bases from J, the junction kept 15 bases outside the gene matches. CDR1 and CDR2 from the germline V gene are PRHDT and FYEKMQ (reference sequence). This CDR3 has 14 amino acids.

This clonotype was found a few times. The V call is TRBV29-1, the J call TRBJ2-2; 10 bases line up with TRBD1. V was clipped by 5 bases and J by 4 bases; unmatched bases: 4. The CDR3 length is 14 residues. Germline CDR1 and CDR2: SQVTM and ANQGSEA. CDR3 sequence reads: CSVRTGGRTGELFF. In DNA, the CDR3 is TGCAGCGTTAGGACAGGGGGTCGCACCGGGGAGCTGTTTTTT.

This clonotype was seen ten or more times. This chain connects TRBV28 to TRBJ2-7; D is possibly TRBD1 or TRBD2 (6 bases each). V gave up 4 bases and J gave up 2 bases, with 36 bases separating them. The CDR3 loop spans 22 amino acids. The germline V gene has CDR1 MDHEN and CDR2 SYDVKM. CDR3 sequence: CASSSSSFEGHPVAGRPYEQYF. The CDR3, as DNA: TGTGCCAGCAGTTCCTCTTCTTTCGAGGGACACCCCGTGGCGGGAAGACCCTACGAGCAGTACTTC.

This clonotype was detected many times. For the CDR3, the DNA is TGTGCCAGTAGTCCTCCCCGGAGGACGGCCACAGATACGCAGTATTTT. Its translation: CASSPPRRTATDTQYF. The chain uses TRBV19 and TRBJ2-3, with D perhaps TRBD2 (5 bases). The V gene lost 5 bases and the J gene lost 2 bases, with 17 bases spanning the gap. This CDR3 comprises 16 residues. Germline V gene lookup returns CDR1 LNHDA and CDR2 SQIVND (reference sequence).

This clonotype was observed a handful of times. J is TRBJ2-7 and V is TRBV7-9, with unresolved D. The CDR3 covers 19 residues. V gave up 2 bases and J gave up 4 bases, with 27 bases separating them. CDR1 SEHNR and CDR2 FQNEAQ come from the germline V gene (reference sequence). The CDR3 protein is CASSLPLAGPRTTLYEQYF. CDR3 nucleotide sequence: TGTGCCAGCAGCTTACCCTTGGCAGGCCCGCGAACTACCCTATACGAGCAGTACTTC.

This clonotype was recorded many times. This chain uses TRBV27 with TRBJ2-7, with no clear D. V was clipped by 1 base and J by 6 bases, with 28 bases between them. Germline V CDR1 and CDR2: MNHEY, SMNVEV (reference sequence). The CDR3 totals 19 residues. The CDR3 here is CASSLFSSLSGSPMIEQYF. The CDR3 nucleotides read TGTGCCAGCAGTTTATTCAGTTCGCTTTCGGGCAGCCCCATGATCGAGCAGTACTTC.